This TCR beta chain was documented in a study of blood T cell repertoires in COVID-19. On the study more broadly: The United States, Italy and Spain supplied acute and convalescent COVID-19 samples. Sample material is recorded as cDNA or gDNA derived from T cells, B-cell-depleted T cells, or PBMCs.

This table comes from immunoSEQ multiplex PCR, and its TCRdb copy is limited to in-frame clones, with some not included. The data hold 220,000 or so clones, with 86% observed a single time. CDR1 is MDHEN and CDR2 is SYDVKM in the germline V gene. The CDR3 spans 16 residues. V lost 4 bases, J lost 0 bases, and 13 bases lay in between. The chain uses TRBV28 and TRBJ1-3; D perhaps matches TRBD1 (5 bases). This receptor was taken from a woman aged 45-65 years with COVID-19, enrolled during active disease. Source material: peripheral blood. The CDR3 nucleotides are TGTGCCAGCAGTTCACCGGACACCCTCTCTGGAAACACCATATATTTT. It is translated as CASSSPDTLSGNTIYF.